This is a list of T cell receptor beta chains from one sample in a study of PD-L1 blockade in urothelial cancer. This table comes from immunoSEQ multiplex PCR, and its TCRdb copy is limited to in-frame clones, with some not included. This sample has about 130,000 clones, with 65% to 85% found just once. Sequenced material: PBMCs, taken around atezolizumab (anti-PD-L1) treatment. These receptors were obtained from a man aged 50 to 59 with urothelial cancer. Each CDR3 is given with its conserved first and last residue. A D gene is named only where the DNA matches it firmly. Size is stated for part of the rows, as once, few or many counts, or as a class when the clone is expanded.

clone_size d_call j_call v_call cdr3_aa cdr3_nt
. TRBD2 TRBJ2-1 TRBV7-9 CASRDSGTTYNEQFF TGTGCCAGCAGGGATAGCGGGACCACCTACAATGAGCAGTTCTTC
. . TRBJ2-7 TRBV5-5 CASSFNAGTHEQYF TGTGCCAGCAGCTTTAACGCCGGGACTCACGAGCAGTACTTC
. TRBD1 TRBJ2-7 TRBV28 CASTTGGEYEQYF TGTGCCAGCACGACAGGGGGCGAATACGAGCAGTACTTC
. . TRBJ1-5 TRBV5-5 CASSLDGYSNQPQHF TGTGCCAGCAGCTTGGACGGGTATAGCAATCAGCCCCAGCATTTT
. . TRBJ1-2 TRBV7-9 CASSFDGSYGYTF TGTGCCAGCAGCTTCGATGGCAGCTATGGCTACACCTTC
once . TRBJ1-6 TRBV10-3 CAISQGTANSPLHF TGTGCCATCAGCCAGGGTACCGCCAATTCACCCCTCCACTTT
. TRBD1 TRBJ1-4 TRBV27 CASSLTGTGREKLFF TGTGCCAGCAGTTTAACCGGGACAGGGCGTGAAAAACTGTTTTTT
. . TRBJ2-7 TRBV27 CASSLYTSAGEQYF TGTGCCAGCAGTTTATATACCTCAGCGGGCGAGCAGTACTTC
once TRBD1 TRBJ2-3 TRBV30 CAGFQGESDTQYF TGTGCCGGGTTCCAGGGGGAGTCAGATACGCAGTATTTT
. TRBD2 TRBJ2-3 TRBV5-6 CASSLLAGPFTDTQYF TGTGCCAGCAGCTTGCTAGCGGGACCCTTCACAGATACGCAGTATTTT
. TRBD2 TRBJ2-3 TRBV11-2 CASSPRLAGWVDTQYF TGTGCCAGCAGCCCAAGACTAGCGGGATGGGTAGATACGCAGTATTTT
. . TRBJ2-1 TRBV28 CASSFRDFDTNEQFF TGTGCCAGCAGTTTCCGGGATTTTGATACCAATGAGCAGTTCTTC
. TRBD2 TRBJ2-7 TRBV7-8 CASNPYAKGTSGRLKDEQYF TGTGCCAGCAACCCCTATGCGAAGGGGACTAGCGGGAGATTAAAGGACGAGCAGTACTTC
. . TRBJ1-5 TRBV19 CASSISNQGILPQHF TGTGCCAGTAGTATAAGTAACCAGGGTATTTTGCCCCAGCATTTT
. . TRBJ2-3 TRBV28 CASRDSSTDTQYF TGTGCCAGCAGGGACAGTAGCACAGATACGCAGTATTTT
. . TRBJ2-7 TRBV30 CAFSPTGFKGEQYF TGTGCCTTCAGCCCTACAGGGTTTAAGGGCGAGCAGTACTTC
few . TRBJ2-7 TRBV10-2 CASSEPGLSYEQYF TGCGCCAGCAGTGAGCCGGGACTTAGCTACGAGCAGTACTTC
. . TRBJ1-3 TRBV6-1 CASSEGVRGAGNTIYF TGTGCCAGCAGTGAAGGGGTTCGGGGGGCTGGAAACACCATATATTTT
. . TRBJ1-1 TRBV7-3 CASSLQGWTEAFF TGTGCCAGCAGCCTACAGGGTTGGACTGAAGCTTTCTTT
. . TRBJ1-6 TRBV4-1 CASSQDASSYNSPLHF TGCGCCAGCAGCCAAGATGCCAGCTCCTATAATTCACCCCTCCACTTT
. . TRBJ2-5 TRBV27 CASSLSRGETQYF TGTGCCAGCAGTTTAAGTCGGGGGGAGACCCAGTACTTC
. TRBD1 TRBJ1-2 TRBV5-4 CASSPTDAGGGPNYGYTF TGTGCCAGCAGCCCTACTGATGCAGGGGGTGGGCCTAACTATGGCTACACCTTC
. . TRBJ2-7 TRBV9 CASSVGGIHEQYF TGTGCCAGCAGCGTCGGCGGGATCCACGAGCAGTACTTC
. TRBD1 TRBJ1-2 TRBV10-3 CAISEFGQGDYGYTF TGTGCCATCAGTGAGTTCGGACAGGGCGACTATGGCTACACCTTC
few . TRBJ2-5 TRBV15 CATSSRGGSETQYF TGTGCCACCAGCAGCCGAGGTGGGTCGGAGACCCAGTACTTC
. . TRBJ1-1 TRBV2 CASRNPGLLNTEAFF TGTGCCAGCAGGAATCCGGGACTCCTGAACACTGAAGCTTTCTTT
. . TRBJ1-5 TRBV27 CASSFPGQPQHF TGTGCCAGCAGTTTCCCCGGTCAGCCCCAGCATTTT
. TRBD2 TRBJ2-1 TRBV9 CASSATSAGEQFF TGTGCCAGCAGCGCAACTAGCGCGGGTGAGCAGTTCTTC
. . TRBJ2-7 TRBV5-4 CASSLEPTAYEQYF TGTGCCAGCAGCTTGGAACCCACGGCCTACGAGCAGTACTTC